These 28 T cell receptor beta chains share one sample of origin, sequenced in a study of cytomegalovirus exposure and HLA in healthy donors (dated by TCRdb to about 2017). Library method: the immunoSEQ multiplex PCR assay. The multiplex PCR relied on a mix of 60 forward primers for TCR Vbeta segments and 13 reverse primers for TCR Jbeta segments. In TCRdb, the immuneACCESS table is reduced to in-frame sequences with V and J assigned. These tables do not hold every clone; where another copy was compared, an unresolved V gene accounts for under half, and the others remain unexplained. In this sample the table shows roughly 100,000 clones, around three quarters of which occur a single time. Roughly 3.9% of the sample is in the top ten clones. The sample consisted of PBMCs. These receptors all stem from a man aged 45 to 65 in good health and CMV-seropositive.

This clone appeared a few times. The V gene is TRBV19, the J gene TRBJ1-3; D unclear. V was trimmed by 5 bases and J by 1 base, leaving 12 bases between them. This CDR3 has 15 amino acids. Germline-derived CDR1 and CDR2 are LNHDA and SQIVND (reference sequence). CDR3 protein: CASSGLSGSGNTIYF. CDR3 nucleotide sequence: TGTGCCAGTAGTGGACTTAGCGGATCTGGAAACACCATATATTTT.

The rearrangement uses TRBV6-5 and TRBJ2-7; TRBD1 is a possible D gene (6 bases). Germline V gives CDR1 MNHEY, CDR2 SVGAGI. Trimming removed 6 bases from V and 3 bases from J, with 18 bases in between. The CDR3 has 15 residues. CDR3 nucleotides: TGTGCCAGCAGCTACGGTGGGCAGGGGAACTACGAGCAGTACTTC. It specifies CASSYGGQGNYEQYF.

In DNA form, the CDR3 reads TGTGCCAGTAGTTTTGGAGACGCCCAGCATTTT. It encodes CASSFGDAQHF. The chain joins TRBV19 to TRBJ1-5, with D unresolved. Between the trimmed V and J ends, which lost 5 bases and 11 bases, there was a span of 10 bases. The CDR3 is 11 amino acids. Per the germline V gene, CDR1 is LNHDA and CDR2 is SQIVND (reference sequence).

This rearrangement joins TRBV5-1 to TRBJ1-4; possible D gene TRBD1, 6 bases. There are 15 residues in the CDR3. V shed 6 bases and J shed 6 bases, with 18 bases lying between them. Germline CDR1 reads SGHRS; CDR2 reads YFSETQ. CDR3 sequence reads: CASNLLGTRDEKLFF. CDR3 sequence (DNA): TGCGCCAGCAATCTACTCGGGACACGCGATGAAAAACTGTTTTTT.

The chain combines TRBV28 with TRBJ2-7; 8 bases map to TRBD1. After removal of 6 bases from V and 4 bases from J, the junction contained 14 bases not matched to a gene. Germline values: CDR1 MDHEN, CDR2 SYDVKM. The CDR3 spans 16 residues. The CDR3 protein is CASSPIGLQGGYEQYF. CDR3 nucleotides: TGTGCCAGCAGCCCAATCGGGCTACAGGGGGGATACGAGCAGTACTTC.

V gene TRBV27 combines with J gene TRBJ2-3; 7 bases are a match to TRBD1. Germline lookup yields CDR1 MNHEY and CDR2 SMNVEV (reference sequence). CDR3 length: 17 amino acids. V was clipped by 6 bases and J by 2 bases; unmatched bases: 14. Here the CDR3 DNA reads TGTGCCAGCAGCAATCAACCCACGGGACAGACCACAGATACGCAGTATTTT. Translated: CASSNQPTGQTTDTQYF.

The chain recombines TRBV28 with TRBJ2-7, with 16 bases that match TRBD2. Per the germline V gene, CDR1 is MDHEN and CDR2 is SYDVKM. V shed 5 bases, J shed 0 bases, and the junction held 7 bases outside the gene matches. This CDR3 comprises 18 residues. CDR3 DNA: TGTGCCAGCAGTCCCTCGGGACTAGCGGGAGGGAGCTCCTACGAGCAGTACTTC. Its translation: CASSPSGLAGGSSYEQYF.

The chain has TRBV29-1 and TRBJ2-7; TRBD2 might be the D (6 bases). This CDR3 region has 13 residues. V lost 7 bases and J 4 bases, leaving 17 bases between the germline ends. Germline CDR1 and CDR2: SQVTM and ANQGSEA. CDR3: CSAGAAIGYEQYF. DNA of the CDR3: TGCAGCGCGGGAGCTGCGATTGGGTACGAGCAGTACTTC.

This CDR3 reads CASSRGRNYEQYF. CDR3 nucleotides: TGTGCCAGCAGTAGGGGCAGGAACTACGAGCAGTACTTC. The chain uses TRBV28 and TRBJ2-7, with D possibly being TRBD1 (5 bases). Trimming took 5 bases from V and 3 from J, leaving 11 bases between them. CDR3 length: 13 residues. Germline CDR1 MDHEN, CDR2 SYDVKM.

CDR3 amino acids: CASSAGTSYQETQYF. The CDR3 nucleotides read TGTGCCAGCTCAGCTGGGACTAGCTACCAAGAGACCCAGTACTTC. The rearrangement joins TRBV18 to TRBJ2-5; 9 bases match TRBD2. Germline trimming cut 5 bases from V and 0 bases from J; bases unmatched to any gene: 4. The CDR3 has 15 residues. The germline CDR1 and CDR2 sequences are KGHSH and LQKENI.

This clone showed up just a few times. J is TRBJ1-2 and V is TRBV4-3, with D maybe TRBD1 (5 bases). V was clipped by 0 bases and J by 0 bases, with 14 bases between them. Germline V gene data show CDR1 as LGHNA and CDR2 as YSLEER. The CDR3 has 17 amino acids. In DNA, the CDR3 is TGCGCCAGCAGCCAAGATTATGGGCAGGGAACTAACTATGGCTACACCTTC. It encodes CASSQDYGQGTNYGYTF.

The J gene is TRBJ2-7, the V gene TRBV7-3; D perhaps matches TRBD1 (5 bases). The length of the CDR3 is 13 residues. Germline CDR1 is SGHTA and CDR2 is FQGTGA. V was pared by 6 bases and J by 6 bases, with 15 bases between. The CDR3 coding sequence is TGTGCCAGCAGTTCGGACACAACTGGCGAGCAGTACTTC. Translation: CASSSDTTGEQYF.

This chain uses TRBV7-6 with TRBJ2-1, with 13 bases identical to TRBD2. This CDR3 is built from 16 residues. The V and J ends lost 4 bases and 7 bases, in that order; junction bases with no gene match: 7. In germline, CDR1 is SGHVS, CDR2 FNYEAQ. The CDR3 loop is CASSSEGLAGVNEQFF. CDR3 in DNA: TGTGCCAGCAGCTCAGAAGGACTAGCGGGGGTTAATGAGCAGTTCTTC.

This clone was found a few times. The chain joins TRBV6-1 to TRBJ2-2; 8 bases agree with TRBD2. J lost 0 bases, V lost 1 base, and 1 base had no gene match. The V gene's germline CDR1 is MNHNS and CDR2 SASEGT. This CDR3 has 16 amino acids. CDR3 in amino acids: CASSEGSGTNTGELFF. The CDR3 nucleotides are TGTGCCAGCAGTGAAGGTAGCGGGACGAACACCGGGGAGCTGTTTTTT.

The V gene is TRBV19, the J gene TRBJ2-7; 7 bases align to TRBD1. V dropped 4 bases and J dropped 2; count of bases not matched to a gene: 8. The CDR3 length is 15 residues. CDR1 LNHDA and CDR2 SQIVND come from the germline V gene (reference sequence). The CDR3 reads CASSRPSGQTYEQYF. DNA of the CDR3: TGTGCCAGTAGTAGACCCTCGGGACAGACCTACGAGCAGTACTTC.

This clone occurred a few times. This sequence joins TRBV28 and TRBJ2-1; tentatively, D is TRBD2 (5 bases). Trimming left V 1 base short and J 0 bases short, with 19 bases between. Looked up from germline, CDR1 is MDHEN and CDR2 is SYDVKM. This CDR3 is built from 19 residues. DNA for the CDR3: TGTGCCAGCAGTTTATTCGACATCCAGGAGGAGATCTCCTACAATGAGCAGTTCTTC. Encoded protein: CASSLFDIQEEISYNEQFF.

The chain has TRBV7-8 and TRBJ2-7; weak D call: TRBD2 (6 bases). This CDR3 is built from 14 residues. The V and J ends lost 3 bases and 4 bases respectively, with 13 bases between them. Per the germline V gene, CDR1 is SGHVS and CDR2 is FQNEAQ. CDR3 amino acids: CASSFGAAGYEQYF. DNA of the CDR3: TGTGCCAGCAGCTTCGGGGCGGCGGGGTACGAGCAGTACTTC.

V is TRBV9 and J is TRBJ2-3; 13 bases map to TRBD2. There are 18 residues in the CDR3. CDR1 and CDR2 from the germline V gene are SGDLS and YYNGEE. V lost 2 bases to trimming and J lost 6 bases; unmatched junction nucleotides: 12. CDR3 in DNA: TGTGCCAGCAGCGTCTTAAAAGGACTAGCGGGAGAAAGGGATACGCAGTATTTT. Its translation is CASSVLKGLAGERDTQYF. Using reference TRBV9 and TRBJ2-3 for the parts outside the CDR3, the full variable domain is DSGVTQTPKHLITATGQRVTLRCSPRSGDLSVYWYQQSLDQGLQFLIQYYNGEERAKGNILERFSAQQFPDLHSELNLSSLELGDSALYFCASSVLKGLAGERDTQYFGPGTRLTVL.

This sequence joins TRBV7-2 and TRBJ2-7; D may be TRBD2 (5 bases). Germline values: CDR1 SGHTA, CDR2 FQGNSA. The ends were cut back, 1 base at V and 2 bases at J, with 18 bases in the middle. The CDR3 length is 17 residues. CDR3 nucleotide sequence: TGTGCCAGCAGCTTAGTATTCTACGGAGCGGCCGCCTACGAGCAGTACTTC. It yields the protein CASSLVFYGAAAYEQYF. The whole variable domain, filled in from reference TRBV7-2 and TRBJ2-7, reads GAGVSQSPSNKVTEKGKDVELRCDPISGHTALYWYRQSLGQGLEFLIYFQGNSAPDKSGLPSDRFSAERTGGSVSTLTIQRTQQEDSAVYLCASSLVFYGAAAYEQYFGPGTRLTVT.

This chain links TRBV19 with TRBJ2-7; 11 bases map to TRBD1. The CDR3 spans 14 residues. J gave up 7 bases and V 6 bases, and 8 bases lay outside the gene matches. Germline V lookup: CDR1 LNHDA, CDR2 SQIVND (reference sequence). CDR3 region: CASSGQGAASEQYF. DNA of the CDR3: TGTGCCAGTAGCGGACAGGGGGCTGCGAGTGAGCAGTACTTC. The full variable domain, in which reference TRBV19 and TRBJ2-7 provide the parts outside the CDR3, is DGGITQSPKYLFRKEGQNVTLSCEQNLNHDAMYWYRQDPGQGLRLIYYSQIVNDFQKGDIAEGYSVSREKKESFPLTVTSAQKNPTAFYLCASSGQGAASEQYFGPGTRLTVT.

The V call is TRBV10-3, the J call TRBJ1-4; D unresolved. V dropped 4 bases and J dropped 0 bases, with 12 bases sitting between them. Germline CDR1 ENHRY, CDR2 SYGVKD. The CDR3 extends over 16 amino acids. CDR3 nucleotide sequence: TGTGCCATCAGTGGAGAGGGAGTTGCAACTAATGAAAAACTGTTTTTT. This codes for CAISGEGVATNEKLFF.

The rearrangement links TRBV11-2 to TRBJ2-3; D remains ambiguous. CDR1 is SGHAT, CDR2 FQNNGV, per germline. The CDR3 is 16 amino acids. The germline V and J ends were trimmed by 2 bases and 2 bases, with 14 bases remaining between them. The CDR3 DNA sequence: TGTGCCAGCAGCTTAATCTTGGGCAGCCTCACAGATACGCAGTATTTT. Its protein product is CASSLILGSLTDTQYF.

This clone was counted only a few times. This chain links TRBV28 with TRBJ2-7; 12 bases align to TRBD2. J gave up 4 bases and V 5 bases, and 6 bases lay outside the gene matches. The CDR3 has 15 amino acids. Germline V gene sequence: CDR1 MDHEN, CDR2 SYDVKM. CDR3 loop: CASSHGLAGRYEQYF. CDR3 in DNA: TGTGCCAGCAGTCACGGACTAGCGGGACGTTACGAGCAGTACTTC.

This chain connects TRBV19 to TRBJ2-5, with D maybe TRBD1 (7 bases). With 5 bases removed from V and 5 bases from J, the gap between germline ends came to 18 bases. This CDR3 spans 15 amino acids. Germline lookup yields CDR1 LNHDA and CDR2 SQIVND (reference sequence). The CDR3 DNA sequence: TGTGCCAGTAGTGTGGACAGGAGGAGGGGGGAGACCCAGTACTTC. Amino acid sequence: CASSVDRRRGETQYF.

The chain is built from TRBV28 and TRBJ2-7; tentative D call: TRBD1 (5 bases). CDR3 length equals 15 residues. Trimming removed 1 base at V and 0 bases at J, with 10 bases between. Germline V gene data show CDR1 as MDHEN and CDR2 as SYDVKM. The CDR3 loop reads CASSLLQDGSYEQYF. For the CDR3, the DNA is TGTGCCAGCAGTTTATTACAGGACGGCTCCTACGAGCAGTACTTC.

The chain links TRBV7-2 to TRBJ2-1, with TRBD2 matching 7 bases. After removal of 3 bases from V and 5 bases from J, the junction contained 7 bases not matched to a gene. The CDR3 sequence is 15 residues long. Germline V gene data show CDR1 as SGHTA and CDR2 as FQGNSA. The CDR3 sequence is CASSLASGTHNEQFF. The CDR3 DNA follows: TGTGCCAGCAGCTTGGCTAGCGGAACCCACAATGAGCAGTTCTTC.

The chain uses TRBV7-7 and TRBJ2-1, with 14 bases fitting TRBD2. V dropped 5 bases and J dropped 9; count of bases not matched to a gene: 6. The CDR3 totals 15 residues. Germline assignment: CDR1 SSHAT and CDR2 FNYEAQ (reference sequence). The CDR3 DNA is TGTGCCAGCAGCCCGGGACTAGCGGGAGAGGTTGAGCAGTTCTTC. The encoded protein is CASSPGLAGEVEQFF.

This chain connects TRBV7-2 to TRBJ1-3; 7 nucleotides line up with TRBD1. The CDR3 spans 15 residues. The J segment lost 4 bases and the V segment lost 5 bases, leaving 8 bases of the junction unmatched. CDR1 SGHTA and CDR2 FQGNSA come from the germline V gene. This CDR3 reads CASSVGGASGNTIYF. The DNA for the CDR3 is TGTGCCAGCAGCGTAGGGGGCGCTTCCGGAAACACCATATATTTT.